This entry lists 32 T cell receptor beta chains sequenced from one sample in a study of T cell responses to AZD1222 COVID-19 vaccine. TCRdb's table, derived via immunoSEQ multiplex PCR, lists solely in-frame clones and lacks some. Here the sample spans under 150,000 clones, about nine tenths being singletons. The sequencing used peripheral blood, collected 28 days after the second AZD1222 dose. The receptor source for this set is an adult who received the AZD1222 COVID-19 vaccine.

The chain carries TRBV4-3 and TRBJ2-3, with D maybe TRBD2 (6 bases). With 2 bases removed from V and 1 base from J, the gap between germline ends came to 10 bases. Germline-derived CDR1 and CDR2 are LGHNA and YSLEER. This CDR3 is built from 15 residues. DNA for the CDR3: TGCGCCAGCAGCCAAATAGCTAGCGGCACAGATACGCAGTATTTT. It codes for CASSQIASGTDTQYF.

The chain has TRBV5-5 and TRBJ2-7; D gene ambiguous. Between the trimmed V and J ends, which lost 1 base and 5 bases, there was a span of 10 bases. Germline lookup yields CDR1 SGHKS and CDR2 YYEKEE (reference sequence). The CDR3 runs to 13 residues. The CDR3 is CASSLTPTHEQYF. CDR3 DNA: TGTGCCAGCAGCTTGACTCCAACCCACGAGCAGTACTTC.

V gene TRBV6-5 combines with J gene TRBJ1-1; maybe TRBD1 (5 bases). Germline V lookup: CDR1 MNHEY, CDR2 SVGAGI. This CDR3 contains 15 residues. V was clipped by 7 bases and J by 1 base, with 16 bases between them. CDR3 nucleotide sequence: TGTGCCAGCAATATCCCTTGGAGGGGGAACACTGAAGCTTTCTTT. As protein: CASNIPWRGNTEAFF.

The CDR3 here is CASSELALDTQYF. The CDR3 nucleotides are TGCGCCAGCAGTGAACTAGCCCTTGATACGCAGTATTTT. The chain recombines TRBV10-2 with TRBJ2-3; TRBD2 might be the D (6 bases). The CDR3 sequence is 13 residues long. Germline CDR1 WSHSY, CDR2 SAAADI. Trimming cost V 3 bases and J 6 bases, with 10 bases left between them.

This clone was seen only a few times. V is TRBV7-9 and J is TRBJ1-1, with TRBD1 matching 9 bases. The junction had 4 bases not matched to a gene; V was cut back by 5 bases and J by 0 bases. Looked up from germline, CDR1 is SEHNR and CDR2 is FQNEAQ (reference sequence). This CDR3 is built from 15 residues. CDR3: CASSTGQGLNTEAFF. The CDR3 bases are TGTGCCAGCAGCACTGGACAGGGGCTGAACACTGAAGCTTTCTTT.

The chain employs TRBV5-1 and TRBJ2-1; D may be TRBD1 or TRBD2 (5 bases each). CDR1 is SGHRS and CDR2 is YFSETQ in the germline V gene. CDR3 length equals 14 residues. V was shortened by 2 bases and J by 0 bases, with 6 bases between the two germline ends. CDR3 in amino acids: CASSFGASYNEQFF. The CDR3 coding sequence is TGCGCCAGCAGCTTCGGGGCCTCCTACAATGAGCAGTTCTTC.

The chain links TRBV19 to TRBJ1-5; 7 nucleotides line up with TRBD1. This CDR3 is built from 16 residues. Germline-derived CDR1 and CDR2 are LNHDA and SQIVND (reference sequence). V dropped 1 base and J dropped 6; count of bases not matched to a gene: 9. In DNA, the CDR3 is TGTGCCAGTAGTATAGCGGAGGGGGCGTATGTTCAGCCCCAGCATTTT. It codes for CASSIAEGAYVQPQHF.

V gene TRBV6-1 combines with J gene TRBJ2-2; maybe TRBD2 (6 bases). The V end was cut by 3 bases, the J end by 1 base, with 9 bases between. From germline, CDR1 is MNHNS and CDR2 SASEGT. The CDR3 spans 15 residues. CDR3 bases: TGTGCCAGCAGTGAGGAGGGTCTGAACACCGGGGAGCTGTTTTTT. This translates into CASSEEGLNTGELFF.

The V gene is TRBV11-3, the J gene TRBJ1-2; perhaps TRBD1 as D (6 bases). The V and J ends lost 1 base and 7 bases respectively, with 10 bases between them. Germline-derived CDR1 and CDR2 are SGHNT and YENEEA. This CDR3 comprises 13 residues. Here the CDR3 DNA reads TGTGCCAGCAGCTTAGGGACAGTAGTTGGCTACACCTTC. Translation: CASSLGTVVGYTF.

The chain links TRBV5-6 to TRBJ2-7; 12 bases match TRBD2. This CDR3 spans 13 amino acids. CDR1 is SGHDT and CDR2 is YYEEEE in the germline V gene. V lost 6 bases, J lost 11 bases, and 9 bases stayed unmatched. In DNA, the CDR3 is TGTGCCAGCACCCGACTAGCGGGGGCCAGAGAGTACTTC. Encoded protein: CASTRLAGAREYF.

This chain connects TRBV24-1 to TRBJ1-5; unclear D gene. CDR1 is KGHDR, CDR2 SFDVKD, per germline. Trimming cost V 2 bases and J 0 bases, with 7 bases left between them. The CDR3 extends over 15 amino acids. DNA for the CDR3: TGTGCCACCAGTGATTCCGGACTTAGCAATCAGCCCCAGCATTTT. It yields the protein CATSDSGLSNQPQHF.

A single count supports this clone. V is TRBV5-1 and J is TRBJ2-7, with TRBD2 matching 10 bases. Germline V CDR1 and CDR2: SGHRS, YFSETQ. Trimming took 2 bases from V and 4 from J; bases not matched to a gene: 12. CDR3 size: 17 residues. As DNA, the CDR3 is TGCGCCAGCAGCTTTCTGATAGCGGGAGGAGGTCGTTACGAGCAGTACTTC. Its protein product is CASSFLIAGGGRYEQYF.

The chain recombines TRBV4-3 with TRBJ1-2; 10 bases agree with TRBD1. CDR3 length: 15 residues. Germline V lookup: CDR1 LGHNA, CDR2 YSLEER. With V trimmed by 5 bases and J by 2 bases, 5 bases remained unmatched. In nucleotides, the CDR3 is TGCGCCAGCAGCGAAGTGACAGGGGGCAACTATGGCTACACCTTC. Its protein product is CASSEVTGGNYGYTF.

In its sample, this clone was seen once. The rearrangement uses TRBV5-6 and TRBJ1-1; no clear D. The CDR3 totals 14 residues. Trimming stripped 0 bases from V and 2 bases from J, with 8 bases between. CDR1 is SGHDT, CDR2 YYEEEE, per germline. CDR3 sequence (DNA): TGTGCCAGCAGCTTGGACCAGAGTAACACTGAAGCTTTCTTT. It encodes CASSLDQSNTEAFF.

CDR3 DNA: TGCGCCAGCAGCTTCGGCAGCTCCTACGAGCAGTACTTC. This gives the protein CASSFGSSYEQYF. The gene calls are TRBV5-1 and TRBJ2-7; D call uncertain. The CDR3 is 13 amino acids. The V gene lost 2 bases and the J gene lost 0 bases, with 6 bases spanning the gap. Germline CDR1 and CDR2: SGHRS and YFSETQ.

The V gene is TRBV7-2, the J gene TRBJ2-5, with 9 positions matching TRBD2. The CDR3 has 15 amino acids. The germline V gene has CDR1 SGHTA and CDR2 FQGNSA. J lost 1 base, V lost 4 bases, and 4 bases had no gene match. The chain's CDR3 is CASSSQTSGQETQYF. The CDR3 DNA follows: TGTGCCAGCAGCTCTCAGACTAGCGGCCAAGAGACCCAGTACTTC.

This sequence joins TRBV29-1 and TRBJ2-1, with 13 bases matching TRBD2. Germline V gene data show CDR1 as SQVTM and CDR2 as ANQGSEA. CDR3 size: 14 residues. V trimming: 8 bases; J trimming: 4 bases; junction bases outside the gene matches: 5. CDR3 coding DNA: TGCAGCAACCGACTAGCGGGGGGATACAATGAGCAGTTCTTC. Encoded protein: CSNRLAGGYNEQFF.

The chain combines TRBV10-1 with TRBJ1-6, with 12 bases lining up with TRBD1. Germline V gives CDR1 WNHNN, CDR2 SYGVQD (reference sequence). This CDR3 comprises 18 residues. Trimming at V came to 7 bases and at J to 3 bases, leaving 10 bases not matched to a gene. The CDR3, as DNA: TGCGCCAGCACAGTCCCGGGACAGGGGGCGCGCTATAATTCACCCCTCCACTTT. The encoded protein is CASTVPGQGARYNSPLHF.

The chain is built from TRBV4-2 and TRBJ2-1; D gene uncertain. The germline V gene has CDR1 LGHNA and CDR2 YNFKEQ. V dropped 0 bases and J dropped 16 bases, with 13 bases sitting between them. The CDR3 has 12 amino acids. The CDR3 loop is CASSQDRNILFF. Written as DNA, the CDR3 is TGTGCCAGCAGCCAAGATCGGAATATCCTCTTCTTC.

V and J are TRBV9 and TRBJ2-5, with D possibly TRBD2 on 5 matching bases. The CDR3 sequence is 15 residues long. Germline V lookup: CDR1 SGDLS, CDR2 YYNGEE. V was trimmed by 4 bases and J by 1 base, leaving 14 bases between them. The CDR3 nucleotides read TGTGCCAGCAGCCTCTTGGCCCGGGGCCAAGAGACCCAGTACTTC. Amino acids: CASSLLARGQETQYF. Variable domain in full (rest from reference TRBV9 and TRBJ2-5): DSGVTQTPKHLITATGQRVTLRCSPRSGDLSVYWYQQSLDQGLQFLIQYYNGEERAKGNILERFSAQQFPDLHSELNLSSLELGDSALYFCASSLLARGQETQYFGPGTRLLVL.

The rearrangement joins TRBV7-9 to TRBJ1-4; no clear D. The ends were cut back, 5 bases at V and 0 bases at J, with 13 bases in the middle. This CDR3 comprises 16 residues. The germline V gene encodes CDR1 SEHNR and CDR2 FQNEAQ (reference sequence). The CDR3 region is CASSDGPATTNEKLFF. CDR3 nucleotide sequence: TGTGCCAGCAGCGACGGCCCGGCAACAACTAATGAAAAACTGTTTTTT. The variable domain in full, with the rest retrieved from reference TRBV7-9 and TRBJ1-4, is DTGVSQNPRHKITKRGQNVTFRCDPISEHNRLYWYRQTLGQGPEFLTYFQNEAQLEKSRLLSDRFSAERPKGSFSTLEIQRTEQGDSAMYLCASSDGPATTNEKLFFGSGTQLSVL.

The rearrangement uses TRBV29-1 and TRBJ2-7; D could derive from TRBD1 or TRBD2 (6 bases each). CDR1 and CDR2 (germline): SQVTM, ANQGSEA. V lost 0 bases and J lost 6, with 18 bases in between. The CDR3 consists of 15 residues. CDR3 in DNA: TGCAGCGTTGAAGAAACGGGGGCTGGGATCGGCGAGCAGTACTTC. Its protein product is CSVEETGAGIGEQYF.

This clone was seen only once. V and J are TRBV3-1 (or the pseudogene TRBV3-2) and TRBJ2-3; D perhaps matches TRBD1 (6 bases). V lost 1 base to trimming and J lost 1 base, with 18 bases between them. The CDR3 is 18 residues long. Germline values: CDR1 LGHDT, CDR2 YNNKEL (reference sequence). In DNA, the CDR3 is TGTGCCAGCAGCCAAGGGCCTCGGGACAACCCCTGCACAGATACGCAGTATTTT. It specifies CASSQGPRDNPCTDTQYF.

The chain combines TRBV7-3 with TRBJ2-2; 11 bases fit TRBD1. CDR3 length: 16 residues. Germline V lookup: CDR1 SGHTA, CDR2 FQGTGA. With V trimmed by 3 bases and J by 7 bases, 7 bases remained unmatched. CDR3 amino acids: CASSFAGTGGIGELFF. As DNA, the CDR3 is TGTGCCAGCAGCTTCGCCGGGACAGGGGGTATCGGGGAGCTGTTTTTT.

Remarks on this clone: Other DNA sequences in this specimen translate into the identical CDR3. This chain links TRBV19 with TRBJ1-1; D gene uncertain. The CDR3 extends over 14 amino acids. Looked up from germline, CDR1 is LNHDA and CDR2 is SQIVND (reference sequence). The V end lost 2 bases, the J end lost 1 base, and 8 bases lay between the germline ends. Here the CDR3 reads CASSIRQPNTEAFF. The CDR3 DNA follows: TGTGCCAGTAGTATAAGACAACCGAACACTGAAGCTTTCTTT.

This chain joins TRBV9 and TRBJ2-3; 8 bases align to TRBD2. This CDR3 has 15 amino acids. CDR1 and CDR2 (germline): SGDLS, YYNGEE. V trimming: 6 bases; J trimming: 4 bases; junction bases outside the gene matches: 10. Here the CDR3 reads CASNRIAGLADTQYF. The DNA of the CDR3 is TGTGCCAGCAACCGAATAGCGGGATTAGCAGATACGCAGTATTTT.

V gene TRBV4-2 combines with J gene TRBJ2-3; no firm D call. The CDR3 extends over 15 amino acids. Germline V gives CDR1 LGHNA, CDR2 YNFKEQ. V lost 0 bases and J lost 4, with 11 bases in between. The CDR3 DNA reads TGTGCCAGCAGCCAAGAGCCGGTAGCCCCAGATACGCAGTATTTT. It yields the protein CASSQEPVAPDTQYF.

CDR3 region: CASSPEQGGEKLFF. In DNA, the CDR3 is TGTGCCAGCAGCCCTGAACAGGGAGGTGAAAAACTGTTTTTT. The chain is built from TRBV4-2 and TRBJ1-4, with D perhaps TRBD1 (6 bases). There are 14 residues in the CDR3. V was shortened by 4 bases and J by 7 bases, with 13 bases between the two germline ends. Germline V lookup: CDR1 LGHNA, CDR2 YNFKEQ.

This rearrangement joins TRBV4-1 to TRBJ2-2; the D gene is possibly TRBD2 (7 bases). The germline V gene has CDR1 MGHRA and CDR2 YSYEKL. The CDR3 runs 15 residues. V lost 8 bases and J lost 2, with 15 bases in between. DNA of the CDR3: TGCGCCAGCTTGGGGGGGCTCGATAACACCGGGGAGCTGTTTTTT. Protein product: CASLGGLDNTGELFF.

This clone has a handful of counts. The V gene is TRBV6-5, the J gene TRBJ1-1; D possibly corresponds to TRBD1 (6 bases). This CDR3 is 13 amino acids long. V lost 6 bases to trimming and J lost 3 bases, with 11 bases between them. Per the germline V gene, CDR1 is MNHEY and CDR2 is SVGAGI. CDR3 in amino acids: CASSRNRDTEAFF. CDR3 DNA sequence: TGTGCCAGCAGCCGAAACAGGGACACTGAAGCTTTCTTT.

The chain uses TRBV28 and TRBJ2-7; perhaps TRBD2 as D (5 bases). Germline-derived CDR1 and CDR2 are MDHEN and SYDVKM. V gave up 6 bases and J gave up 0 bases, with 24 bases separating them. CDR3 length: 18 residues. The CDR3 here is CASRRRPRARSPSYEQYF. The CDR3 DNA is TGTGCCAGCAGGCGGCGCCCGCGGGCGCGAAGCCCCTCCTACGAGCAGTACTTC.

The chain joins TRBV4-3 to TRBJ1-6; weak D call: TRBD1 (5 bases). The CDR3 sequence is 19 residues long. The germline V and J ends were trimmed by 1 base and 0 bases, with 16 bases remaining between them. The germline gives CDR1 LGHNA, CDR2 YSLEER. CDR3 sequence (DNA): TGCGCCAGCAGCCAAGGAACGGGGGGGTCCGGCTCCTATAATTCACCCCTCCACTTT. This codes for CASSQGTGGSGSYNSPLHF.